This is a list of T cell receptor beta chains from one sample in a study of STAT5B mutations in CD4+ large granular lymphocyte leukemia. Libraries were prepared by immunoSEQ multiplex PCR; TCRdb keeps only in-frame clonotypes and omits some of them. This sample has under 40,000 clones, with around two thirds found just once. The specimen was CD4+ T cells from blood buffy coats. These receptors were collected from a human donor in good health. CDR3s include the opening cysteine and the closing phenylalanine or tryptophan. A D gene is named only where the DNA matches it firmly. Some rows have no size entry. The others give once, few or many, or a class for an expanded clone.

V: TRBV19; D: TRBD2; J: TRBJ2-5; size: .; DNA: TGTGCCAGTAGTATAGATTGGGGGGGGGTTCAAGAGACCCAGTACTTC; CDR3: CASSIDWGGVQETQYF
V: TRBV6-1; D: .; J: TRBJ1-6; size: few; DNA: TGTGCCAGCAGTGAAACCAAAGGGTCGTATTCACCCCTCCACTTT; CDR3: CASSETKGSYSPLHF
V: TRBV5-1; D: .; J: TRBJ1-1; size: .; DNA: TGCGCCAGCAGCCCGGGACGGCTGAACACTGAAGCTTTCTTT; CDR3: CASSPGRLNTEAFF
V: TRBV11-2; D: .; J: TRBJ1-1; size: .; DNA: TGTGCCAGCAGCTTAGGACACGCGAACACTGAAGCTTTCTTT; CDR3: CASSLGHANTEAFF
V: TRBV7-8; D: .; J: TRBJ1-2; size: .; DNA: TGTGCCAGCAGCTTAGAAGTCGCTAGCTACACCTTC; CDR3: CASSLEVASYTF
V: TRBV7-6; D: TRBD1; J: TRBJ2-3; size: once; DNA: TGTGCCAGCAGCTCCGGGACAGGGTTCGGGGTTTTTTATACGCAGTATTTT; CDR3: CASSSGTGFGVFYTQYF
V: TRBV29-1; D: .; J: TRBJ2-1; size: .; DNA: TGCAGCCCGATACAGGGTGTAAGCAATGAGCAGTTCTTC; CDR3: CSPIQGVSNEQFF
V: TRBV6-5; D: TRBD1; J: TRBJ1-6; size: once; DNA: TGTGCCAGCAGTTTCCTTACAGGGGATTCACCCCTCCACTTT; CDR3: CASSFLTGDSPLHF
V: TRBV14; D: .; J: TRBJ2-3; size: .; DNA: TGTGCCAGCAGCCAAGATCCATTGGTACGGTTCACAGATACGCAGTATTTT; CDR3: CASSQDPLVRFTDTQYF
V: TRBV2; D: .; J: TRBJ1-2; size: few; DNA: TGTGCCAGCAGCGGGGTGGATTCCCGGGGGGGCTACACCTTC; CDR3: CASSGVDSRGGYTF
V: TRBV11-2; D: .; J: TRBJ1-2; size: .; DNA: TGTGCCAGCAGACTCCCGTGGGGGTATGGCTACACCTTC; CDR3: CASRLPWGYGYTF
V: TRBV2; D: TRBD2; J: TRBJ2-1; size: once; DNA: TGTGCCAGCAGTGAATTTGTGAGCGGGGGCCACAATGAGCAGTTCTTC; CDR3: CASSEFVSGGHNEQFF
V: TRBV5-1; D: TRBD1; J: TRBJ1-2; size: .; DNA: TGCGCCAGCAGCGTGGGACAGTATGGCTACACCTTC; CDR3: CASSVGQYGYTF
V: TRBV7-9; D: TRBD2; J: TRBJ2-1; size: .; DNA: TGTGCCAGCAGCTTAGGTAGCGGGGGGCCCAATGAGCAGTTCTTC; CDR3: CASSLGSGGPNEQFF
V: TRBV7-2; D: TRBD2; J: TRBJ2-2; size: .; DNA: TGTGCCAGCAGCTTAGAAGCGGGGGGGGCCGGGGAGCTGTTTTTT; CDR3: CASSLEAGGAGELFF
V: TRBV10-1; D: .; J: TRBJ1-6; size: once; DNA: TGCGCCAGCAGTGAGAAAATACAGGCTAATTCACCCCTCCACTTT; CDR3: CASSEKIQANSPLHF
V: TRBV14; D: .; J: TRBJ1-1; size: .; DNA: TGTGCCAGCAGCCAAGAAGAGGCGAGGGGAGAGACTGAAGCTTTCTTT; CDR3: CASSQEEARGETEAFF
V: TRBV5-5; D: .; J: TRBJ2-7; size: .; DNA: TGTGCCAGCAGCTCTGGCGCGGACTCCTACGAGCAGTACTTC; CDR3: CASSSGADSYEQYF
V: TRBV11-2; D: .; J: TRBJ2-5; size: .; DNA: TGTGCCAGCAGTATATACCGGGGGCCAGAAGAGACCCAGTACTTC; CDR3: CASSIYRGPEETQYF
V: TRBV19; D: .; J: TRBJ1-1; size: .; DNA: TGTGCCAGTAGCAGAGGGTGGTTCGACACTGAAGCTTTCTTT; CDR3: CASSRGWFDTEAFF
V: TRBV28; D: .; J: TRBJ1-2; size: few; DNA: TGTGCCAGCTCGGATAACTATGGCTACACCTTC; CDR3: CASSDNYGYTF
V: TRBV18; D: TRBD1; J: TRBJ1-2; size: .; DNA: TGTGCCAGCTCTTCGGACAGGAACCACACCTTC; CDR3: CASSSDRNHTF
V: TRBV28; D: .; J: TRBJ1-5; size: .; DNA: TGTGCCAGCAGTCCCCCAGGGCAGCCCCAGCATTTT; CDR3: CASSPPGQPQHF
V: TRBV6-5; D: TRBD1; J: TRBJ2-7; size: once; DNA: TGTGCCAGCAGTTACGTGGACAGGGGCTACGAGCAGTACTTC; CDR3: CASSYVDRGYEQYF
V: TRBV10-3; D: TRBD1; J: TRBJ1-1; size: .; DNA: TGTGCCATCGGGGACAGGGGGGGCACTGAAGCTTTCTTT; CDR3: CAIGDRGGTEAFF
V: TRBV7-3; D: .; J: TRBJ1-1; size: few; DNA: TGTGCCAGCAGCAGGGTTGGGAACACTGAAGCTTTCTTT; CDR3: CASSRVGNTEAFF
V: TRBV30; D: .; J: TRBJ1-2; size: .; DNA: TGTGCCTGGAGTGCCTGGGAAGGCTACACCTTC; CDR3: CAWSAWEGYTF
V: TRBV6-5; D: .; J: TRBJ2-7; size: .; DNA: TGTGCCAGCAGTTTTAGGGCCCTCGGCCCCCACGAGCAGTACTTC; CDR3: CASSFRALGPHEQYF
V: TRBV13; D: .; J: TRBJ1-3; size: .; DNA: TGTGCCAGCAGCCCGGCACAGGGTTCCTCTGGAAACACCATATATTTT; CDR3: CASSPAQGSSGNTIYF
V: TRBV6-6; D: TRBD2; J: TRBJ2-7; size: .; DNA: TGTGCCAGCAGAGGTAGCGGGGGGGACAACGAGCAGTACTTC; CDR3: CASRGSGGDNEQYF
V: TRBV18; D: .; J: TRBJ2-3; size: .; DNA: TGTGCCAGCTCACCCCTCGGCACAGATACGCAGTATTTT; CDR3: CASSPLGTDTQYF
V: TRBV7-9; D: .; J: TRBJ2-5; size: .; DNA: TGTGCCAGCAGCAAACAACTAACTCAAGAGACCCAGTACTTC; CDR3: CASSKQLTQETQYF
V: TRBV6-1; D: .; J: TRBJ2-7; size: .; DNA: TGTGCCAGCAGTAACGCCCTTGGGCAGTACTTC; CDR3: CASSNALGQYF
V: TRBV5-8; D: .; J: TRBJ2-1; size: .; DNA: TGTGCCAGCAGCTTGGGGTTTAGGAACTATGAGCAGTTCTTC; CDR3: CASSLGFRNYEQFF
V: TRBV9; D: .; J: TRBJ1-1; size: few; DNA: TGTGCCAGCAGCGGAGAGGGTCGCACTGAAGCTTTCTTT; CDR3: CASSGEGRTEAFF
V: TRBV7-2; D: .; J: TRBJ2-2; size: .; DNA: TGTGCCAGCAGGCGGGGCGGGGCGAGGACCGGGGAGCTGTTTTTT; CDR3: CASRRGGARTGELFF
V: TRBV9; D: .; J: TRBJ1-4; size: .; DNA: TGTGCCAGCAGCCCGGGGAACCCTTGGGAAAAACTGTTTTTT; CDR3: CASSPGNPWEKLFF
V: TRBV28; D: TRBD1; J: TRBJ1-5; size: once; DNA: TGTGCCAGCAGCCCCCGCCGGGACAGCCGCAATCAGCCCCAGCATTTT; CDR3: CASSPRRDSRNQPQHF
V: TRBV5-5; D: .; J: TRBJ1-3; size: .; DNA: TGTGCCAGCAGCTTGAATTCGGGAAACACCATATATTTT; CDR3: CASSLNSGNTIYF
V: TRBV9; D: .; J: TRBJ2-2; size: .; DNA: TGTGCCAGCAGCCGTCTGGTGAACACCGGGGAGCTGTTTTTT; CDR3: CASSRLVNTGELFF
V: TRBV9; D: .; J: TRBJ2-5; size: .; DNA: TGTGCCAGCAGCGTCGGACCGAAAGAGACCCAGTACTTC; CDR3: CASSVGPKETQYF
V: TRBV30; D: .; J: TRBJ1-1; size: few; DNA: TGTGCCTGGAGTGTTGGGGGGCTGGACACTGAAGCTTTCTTT; CDR3: CAWSVGGLDTEAFF
V: TRBV7-8; D: TRBD1; J: TRBJ1-3; size: .; DNA: TGTGCCAGCAGCCGAGACAGGGCTGGTTCTGGAAACACCATATATTTT; CDR3: CASSRDRAGSGNTIYF
V: TRBV30; D: TRBD2; J: TRBJ2-1; size: .; DNA: TGTGCCTGGAAAGGGGCGGGGGGGTCGCATGAGCAGTTCTTC; CDR3: CAWKGAGGSHEQFF
V: TRBV5-1; D: TRBD2; J: TRBJ2-1; size: .; DNA: TGCGCCAGCAGTCTTGGACTAGCGGGGGGCCAGCAGTTCTTC; CDR3: CASSLGLAGGQQFF
V: TRBV5-1; D: TRBD1; J: TRBJ2-5; size: .; DNA: TGCGCCAGCAGCCCTGGGACAGGGGAGGGAGAGACCCAGTACTTC; CDR3: CASSPGTGEGETQYF
V: TRBV9; D: TRBD1; J: TRBJ2-7; size: .; DNA: TGTGCCAGCAGCGCTACTCCGGGACAGGGACCCCACGAGCAGTACTTC; CDR3: CASSATPGQGPHEQYF
V: TRBV6-1; D: TRBD1; J: TRBJ1-5; size: .; DNA: TGTGCCAGCGGCCGACAGGGGACGGTTCAGCCCCAGCATTTT; CDR3: CASGRQGTVQPQHF
V: TRBV18; D: .; J: TRBJ2-7; size: .; DNA: TGTGCCAGCTCCGGGACGTCATCGAGCGAGCAGTACTTC; CDR3: CASSGTSSSEQYF
V: TRBV13; D: TRBD1; J: TRBJ2-2; size: .; DNA: TGTGCCAGCAGCTTATTACAGGGGGCGCGGACCGGGGAGCTGTTTTTT; CDR3: CASSLLQGARTGELFF